These T cell receptor beta chains were read from a single sample in a study of blood T cell repertoires in COVID-19. Sequencing was performed with immunoSEQ multiplex PCR; in TCRdb, only in-frame clones are kept and a portion is missing. The sample has 180,000 or so clones; roughly 80% are singletons. Specimen: peripheral blood. These receptors were obtained from a man in his fifties or sixties who had recovered from COVID-19. The CDR3 runs from the conserved cysteine through the conserved F or W. Fields, in order: CDR3 DNA, CDR3 protein, D gene, J gene, clone size, V gene. D genes are given only for firm matches. Where a row states a size, it is once, few, many or the class of an expanded clone; other rows omit it.

TGTGCCAGCAGCGTCGGCGGGGCAAACTACAATGAGCAGTTCTTC CASSVGGANYNEQFF . TRBJ2-1 . TRBV9
TGTGCCAGCAGCTTGGTCTCTAGCACAGATACGCAGTATTTT CASSLVSSTDTQYF . TRBJ2-3 . TRBV5-4
TGTGCCAGCAGCCAAGAACGGACAGGGAGAGGCTACACCTTC CASSQERTGRGYTF TRBD1 TRBJ1-2 . TRBV14
TGTGCCAGCAGCTACTCCGGGACTAGGTCCACCGGGGAGCTGTTTTTT CASSYSGTRSTGELFF TRBD2 TRBJ2-2 . TRBV7-8
TGTGCCAGCAGTGAAGAGGCAGGGGGCGAGACCCAGTACTTC CASSEEAGGETQYF TRBD1 TRBJ2-5 . TRBV2
TGCAGCGTTGAGGGGGCCTATGGCTACACCTTC CSVEGAYGYTF . TRBJ1-2 . TRBV29-1
TGTGCCAGCAGCTTGGGCCAGGGGGACCAAGAGACCCAGTACTTC CASSLGQGDQETQYF TRBD1 TRBJ2-5 . TRBV5-4
TGTGCCTGGAGTGTACGGGAGAGCGGTAATGAGCAGTTCTTC CAWSVRESGNEQFF . TRBJ2-1 . TRBV30
TGTGCCATCAGAGAACTAGCGGGAGGGGGGACCGGGGAGCTGTTTTTT CAIRELAGGGTGELFF TRBD2 TRBJ2-2 . TRBV10-3
TGTGCCAGTAGTATCCAACAGTTGGTCCATGAAAAACTGTTTTTT CASSIQQLVHEKLFF . TRBJ1-4 . TRBV19
TGTGCCAGTAACCCAGGGGGCGCCCGGTATATGGATACGCAGTATTTT CASNPGGARYMDTQYF TRBD1 TRBJ2-3 few TRBV19
TGTGCCAGCAGTTCCTACAGCTATAGCAATCAGCCCCAGCATTTT CASSSYSYSNQPQHF . TRBJ1-5 . TRBV6-5
TGTGCCAGCAGCGTAGAGACAGACCGCGGGGAGCTGTTTTTT CASSVETDRGELFF . TRBJ2-2 few TRBV9
TGTGCCACCCGAGCCGGGACAGGGAGGTATCAGCCCCAGCATTTT CATRAGTGRYQPQHF TRBD1 TRBJ1-5 . TRBV2
TGTGCCAGCAGCGAGACTAGCGGGAGGTACAATGAGCAGTTCTTC CASSETSGRYNEQFF TRBD2 TRBJ2-1 . TRBV7-9
TGCAGCGTTGAAGCCTCCTTACTAGCGGGAGTGGATGAGCAGTTCTTC CSVEASLLAGVDEQFF TRBD2 TRBJ2-1 . TRBV29-1
TGTGCCAGTAGTAACAGGGGGACCTTTATAAATGAAAAACTGTTTTTT CASSNRGTFINEKLFF TRBD1 TRBJ1-4 . TRBV19
TGCAGCGTAGGGACTGGACAGTACTTC CSVGTGQYF . TRBJ2-5 once TRBV29-1
TGTGCCAGCAGCCCCAGGGGGCGGGCGGGCTATGGCTACACCTTC CASSPRGRAGYGYTF TRBD1 TRBJ1-2 . TRBV6-5
TGTGCCTGGAGTGATAACGACAGGGGCCTTTACAATCAGCCCCAGCATTTT CAWSDNDRGLYNQPQHF TRBD1 TRBJ1-5 . TRBV30
TGCGCCAGCAGCTTGTCAGCGGGGATCGGTGGGGCCAACGTCCTGACTTTC CASSLSAGIGGANVLTF TRBD2 TRBJ2-6 . TRBV5-1
TGTGCCAGTAGTGTCGACAGGGTGGGCACTGAAGCTTTCTTT CASSVDRVGTEAFF TRBD1 TRBJ1-1 . TRBV19
TGCGCCAGCAGCCGTCGGGGGGAAGCGGGCTCCACAGATACGCAGTATTTT CASSRRGEAGSTDTQYF TRBD2 TRBJ2-3 . TRBV5-1
TGTGCCAGCAGTGTTCTTACAGGGGGGGATTTTGGGGAGCTGTTTTTT CASSVLTGGDFGELFF . TRBJ2-2 . TRBV6-1
TGTGCCAGCAGTGAAATGGGGCTGGGCACAGATACGCAGTATTTT CASSEMGLGTDTQYF . TRBJ2-3 . TRBV6-1
TGCGCCAGCAGCTTGTTGGGCCGACAAGAGACCCAGTACTTC CASSLLGRQETQYF . TRBJ2-5 . TRBV5-1
TGTGCCAGCAGGCGGGACCTAGCGGGAGGAAGGAATGAGCAGTTCTTC CASRRDLAGGRNEQFF TRBD2 TRBJ2-1 . TRBV27
TGTGCCAGCAGCTTGTCTTCGGACACTGAAGCTTTCTTT CASSLSSDTEAFF . TRBJ1-1 . TRBV5-4
TGTGCCAGCAGCTTAGCGGGAGTCGCCTACAATGAGCAGTTCTTC CASSLAGVAYNEQFF . TRBJ2-1 . TRBV7-6
TGTGCCAGTAGTACCCAAAGGGCGGGGAAGACGAATGAGCAGTTCTTC CASSTQRAGKTNEQFF . TRBJ2-1 medium-sized TRBV19
TGTGCCAGCAGTTTAATAATTCAGGGCCCCGAAGCTTTCTTT CASSLIIQGPEAFF . TRBJ1-1 . TRBV28
TGTGCCAGCAGCCGTAAGCCGGAGTTCGAGCAGTACTTC CASSRKPEFEQYF . TRBJ2-7 . TRBV3-1/TRBV3-2
TGTGCCAGCAGCTTATCCCTTCGCACTGAAGCTTTCTTT CASSLSLRTEAFF . TRBJ1-1 . TRBV7-2
TGTGCCACCAGCAGGCTTCTAAAGACAGGGAATGAAAAACTGTTTTTT CATSRLLKTGNEKLFF TRBD1 TRBJ1-4 . TRBV15
TGTGCCAGCTCACCATACAGGGGGCGCGTTCAGCCCCAGCATTTT CASSPYRGRVQPQHF TRBD1 TRBJ1-5 . TRBV18
TGTGCCAGCAGCCCGAGGGACTTTAGAGGCATTCAGTACTTC CASSPRDFRGIQYF . TRBJ2-4 . TRBV28
TGTGCCAGCAGCACAACCCACAGGGAAGAGACCCAGTACTTC CASSTTHREETQYF . TRBJ2-5 . TRBV21-1
TGTGCCAGCAGCTCTCAATTTACTAGCGGCAAAAACATTCAGTACTTC CASSSQFTSGKNIQYF TRBD2 TRBJ2-4 . TRBV5-4
TGTGCCAGTAGTATAGGCAGGGTTGACGAGCAGTACTTC CASSIGRVDEQYF . TRBJ2-7 few TRBV19
TGCGCCAGCAGCTTGTCTTCGGGGGGAACAGAGACCCAGTACTTC CASSLSSGGTETQYF TRBD2 TRBJ2-5 . TRBV5-1
TGTGCCAGTAGTATAGGGACCGGGACACCGTGGGAGCGGCAGTACTTC CASSIGTGTPWERQYF . TRBJ2-7 . TRBV19
TGCGCCAGCAGCCAAATCCTAGTTAGCAATCAGCCCCAGCATTTT CASSQILVSNQPQHF . TRBJ1-5 . TRBV4-1
TGTGCCATCAGTTCACTAGCGGGAGTGGTCAATGAGCAGTTCTTC CAISSLAGVVNEQFF TRBD2 TRBJ2-1 . TRBV10-3
TGCGCCAGCAGCCAAGGACAGGGAAGGTGGGCGGACACCGGGGAGCTGTTTTTT CASSQGQGRWADTGELFF TRBD1 TRBJ2-2 . TRBV4-1
TGCGCCAGCAGCTTGGATAGCCAGAACACTGAAGCTTTCTTT CASSLDSQNTEAFF . TRBJ1-1 . TRBV5-1
TGTGCCAGCAGCCAAGAGGCAGGGAACTATGGCTACACCTTC CASSQEAGNYGYTF . TRBJ1-2 . TRBV3-1/TRBV3-2
TGCGCCAGCAGCCAAGTGTGGACTAGCGGGAGTATTGAGACCCAGTACTTC CASSQVWTSGSIETQYF TRBD2 TRBJ2-5 . TRBV4-1
TGTGCCAGTAGTATAGAGGGCACGTATAATGAAAAACTGTTTTTT CASSIEGTYNEKLFF . TRBJ1-4 . TRBV19
TGTGCCAGCAGCCCGGGGACTAGCGGGACGTCCGAGCAGTACTTC CASSPGTSGTSEQYF TRBD2 TRBJ2-7 . TRBV5-5
TGTGCCAGCAGTGAGCGGGAGAGCACAGATACGCAGTATTTT CASSERESTDTQYF TRBD2 TRBJ2-3 . TRBV6-2/TRBV6-3
TGTGCCAGCGGAGGACAGGGGTCTGACGAGCAGTACTTC CASGGQGSDEQYF TRBD1 TRBJ2-7 many TRBV25-1
TGTGCCAGCAGTCCTACGGACAGGCTGAACACTGAAGCTTTCTTT CASSPTDRLNTEAFF TRBD1 TRBJ1-1 once TRBV6-5
TGTGCCAGTAGGAAGTCTGGGGACAGCTCCTACGAGCAGTACTTC CASRKSGDSSYEQYF TRBD1 TRBJ2-7 once TRBV19